The next 19 T cell receptor beta chains were all read from a single sample in a study of technical replicates of blood from several donors. Using immunoSEQ multiplex PCR, the repertoire was profiled, and TCRdb retains in-frame clones only, with some absent. Among some 98,000 clones listed, around 95% were seen once. Sequencing input: T cells isolated from PBMCs. The source of these receptors is a human donor in good health.

Here the CDR3 reads CASSPIGDRGLVSIYEQYF. The CDR3 DNA follows: TGTGCCAGCAGTCCGATCGGGGACAGGGGGCTTGTGTCGATCTACGAGCAGTACTTC. The rearrangement uses TRBV11-2 and TRBJ2-7, with 12 nucleotides matching TRBD1. Trimming removed 6 bases from V and 3 bases from J; junction bases left unmatched: 18. The CDR3 loop spans 19 amino acids. CDR1 SGHAT and CDR2 FQNNGV come from the germline V gene.

V and J are TRBV4-1 and TRBJ2-1; D ambiguous. The germline V gene encodes CDR1 MGHRA and CDR2 YSYEKL. Trimming took 1 base from V and 0 from J, leaving 7 bases between them. This CDR3 is built from 15 residues. This chain's CDR3 is CASSQVESSYNEQFF. The CDR3 bases are TGCGCCAGCAGCCAAGTAGAGAGCTCCTACAATGAGCAGTTCTTC.

This chain uses TRBV27 with TRBJ1-5; 11 bases fit TRBD1. In germline, CDR1 is MNHEY, CDR2 SMNVEV (reference sequence). This CDR3 spans 16 amino acids. The V segment lost 4 bases and the J segment 6 bases; nucleotides outside the gene matches: 8. The CDR3 sequence: CASSSGFGTGGQPQHF. The CDR3 DNA is TGTGCCAGCAGTTCCGGGTTCGGGACAGGGGGTCAGCCCCAGCATTTT.

The J gene is TRBJ2-1, the V gene TRBV6-5, with 7 nucleotides matching TRBD1. The junction had 8 bases not matched to a gene; V was cut back by 5 bases and J by 4 bases. The CDR3 extends over 15 amino acids. Per the germline V gene, CDR1 is MNHEY and CDR2 is SVGAGI. The CDR3 reads CASSPPTGQYNEQFF. The CDR3 region has the DNA TGTGCCAGCAGTCCCCCGACAGGGCAGTACAATGAGCAGTTCTTC.

The rearrangement joins TRBV21-1 to TRBJ2-2; TRBD1 is the table's D call, not checked against the DNA. TRBV21-1 is shown as a pseudogene. The CDR3 runs to 18 residues. The chain's CDR3 is CASSPNTEPGHNTGELFF. The DNA for the CDR3 is TGTGCCAGCAGCCCGAATACAGAGCCGGGACACAACACCGGGGAGCTGTTTTTT.

The chain recombines TRBV7-2 with TRBJ2-7, with D maybe TRBD1 (6 bases). V was pared by 2 bases and J by 1 base, with 9 bases between. There are 14 residues in the CDR3. CDR1 and CDR2 (germline): SGHTA, FQGNSA. The CDR3 loop reads CASSLQGISYEQYF. CDR3 nucleotide sequence: TGTGCCAGCAGCTTACAGGGGATATCCTACGAGCAGTACTTC.

The chain is built from TRBV6-5 and TRBJ2-7; D might be TRBD1 (5 bases). The V end lost 6 bases, the J end lost 9 bases, and 21 bases lay between the germline ends. The CDR3 spans 14 residues. Germline V gene sequence: CDR1 MNHEY, CDR2 SVGAGI. In DNA, the CDR3 is TGTGCCAGCAGGGTGGCCGGACAAGGCCTCGTGCAGTACTTC. Translated, it gives CASRVAGQGLVQYF.

The chain couples TRBV7-9 to TRBJ2-3; TRBD2 aligns across 14 bases. With V trimmed by 3 bases and J by 7 bases, 6 bases remained unmatched. The CDR3 extends over 16 amino acids. Germline-derived CDR1 and CDR2 are SEHNR and FQNEAQ (reference sequence). CDR3: CASSLGLAGEGNTQYF. CDR3 bases: TGTGCCAGCAGCTTGGGACTAGCGGGAGAGGGGAATACGCAGTATTTT.

This clone was counted a single time. The chain employs TRBV15 and TRBJ2-3; possibly TRBD1 for D (5 bases). The CDR3 is made up of 12 amino acids. V was shortened by 9 bases and J by 3 bases, with 10 bases between the two germline ends. In germline, CDR1 is LNHNV, CDR2 YYDKDF (reference sequence). The CDR3 region is CATGPGTDTQYF. The CDR3 bases are TGTGCCACAGGCCCAGGGACAGATACGCAGTATTTT.

The rearrangement joins TRBV6-4 to TRBJ2-2; D may be TRBD2 (6 bases). Deletions cut 5 bases from V and 3 bases from J, with 13 bases between. Germline V lookup: CDR1 MRHNA, CDR2 SNTAGT. CDR3 size: 15 residues. The CDR3 region is CASSPRGGDTGELFF. CDR3 DNA: TGTGCCAGCAGTCCGCGGGGAGGCGACACCGGGGAGCTGTTTTTT.

This sequence joins TRBV2 and TRBJ2-5; the match to TRBD2 covers 8 bases. The CDR3 sequence is 15 residues long. V was pared by 2 bases and J by 7 bases, with 9 bases of the junction left unmatched. CDR1 is SNHLY, CDR2 FYNNEI, per germline. In DNA form, the CDR3 reads TGTGCCAGCAGTGAACGGTCGGGGGGGCCTGGGACCCAGTACTTC. This encodes CASSERSGGPGTQYF.

The chain uses TRBV6-4 and TRBJ2-1, with 8 nucleotides matching TRBD2. CDR3 length: 15 amino acids. The J segment lost 6 bases and the V segment lost 0 bases, leaving 4 bases of the junction unmatched. The germline V gene has CDR1 MRHNA and CDR2 SNTAGT. CDR3 sequence reads: CASSDSGGGLNEQFF. CDR3 DNA: TGTGCCAGCAGTGACTCCGGGGGGGGCCTCAATGAGCAGTTCTTC.

CDR3 coding DNA: TGTGCCAGCAGCTTGTGGCGGGGGATGGATCGCTCCTATAATTCACCCCTCCACTTT. Translating gives CASSLWRGMDRSYNSPLHF. The chain recombines TRBV5-8 with TRBJ1-6; tentative D call: TRBD1 (5 bases). Trimming shortened V by 1 base and J by 0 bases, and 17 bases separated the two germline ends. Looked up from germline, CDR1 is SGHTS and CDR2 is YDEGEE. CDR3 length: 19 amino acids.

The V and J genes are TRBV30 and TRBJ1-2, with 9 bases aligning to TRBD1. Per germline, CDR1 GTSNPN and CDR2 SVGIG (reference sequence). The CDR3 is made up of 13 amino acids. Unmatched junction bases numbered 5, after V lost 2 bases and J lost 7 bases. Here the CDR3 DNA reads TGTGCCTGGAGTTTACAGGGGGCAGTTGGCTACACCTTC. Its protein product is CAWSLQGAVGYTF.

This chain links TRBV5-6 with TRBJ1-5; 8 bases are shared with TRBD1. V dropped 4 bases and J dropped 2; count of bases not matched to a gene: 8. CDR1 and CDR2 (germline): SGHDT, YYEEEE. This CDR3 contains 16 residues. This CDR3 is CASSLTGVWGNQPQHF. The CDR3 DNA is TGTGCCAGCAGCCTGACAGGGGTTTGGGGCAATCAGCCCCAGCATTTT. Full variable domain (outside the CDR3, taken from reference TRBV5-6 and TRBJ1-5): DAGVTQSPTHLIKTRGQQVTLRCSPKSGHDTVSWYQQALGQGPQFIFQYYEEEERQRGNFPDRFSGHQFPNYSSELNVNALLLGDSALYLCASSLTGVWGNQPQHFGDGTRLSIL.

The chain uses TRBV27 and TRBJ1-1; 11 bases align to TRBD1. Germline CDR1 MNHEY, CDR2 SMNVEV (reference sequence). With 5 bases clipped from V and 3 bases from J, the junction kept 11 bases outside the gene matches. The CDR3 runs to 17 residues. CDR3 coding DNA: TGTGCCAGCAGTAACCCTGGACAGGGGGCGCGTGACACTGAAGCTTTCTTT. Translation: CASSNPGQGARDTEAFF.

The rearrangement links TRBV28 to TRBJ2-5; a possible D gene is TRBD2 (5 bases). The germline V gene encodes CDR1 MDHEN and CDR2 SYDVKM. Trimming stripped 9 bases from V and 3 bases from J, with 11 bases between. The CDR3 loop spans 12 amino acids. The CDR3 is CARHGKKETQYF. CDR3 nucleotides: TGTGCCAGGCACGGGAAAAAAGAGACCCAGTACTTC.

The genes are TRBV30 and TRBJ1-2, with unresolved D. Germline V gene data show CDR1 as GTSNPN and CDR2 as SVGIG (reference sequence). The CDR3 consists of 13 residues. This chain's CDR3 is CAQKRDFSYGYTF. CDR3 in DNA: TGTGCACAGAAGAGGGATTTTTCTTATGGCTACACCTTC.

The chain links TRBV5-1 to TRBJ2-1; the D gene is possibly TRBD2 (5 bases). The CDR3 sequence is 15 residues long. V lost 4 bases to trimming and J lost 0 bases, with 11 bases between them. The germline V gene encodes CDR1 SGHRS and CDR2 YFSETQ. The CDR3 DNA is TGCGCCAGCAGCAAGCTAGGGAGCTCCTACAATGAGCAGTTCTTC. It is translated as CASSKLGSSYNEQFF.